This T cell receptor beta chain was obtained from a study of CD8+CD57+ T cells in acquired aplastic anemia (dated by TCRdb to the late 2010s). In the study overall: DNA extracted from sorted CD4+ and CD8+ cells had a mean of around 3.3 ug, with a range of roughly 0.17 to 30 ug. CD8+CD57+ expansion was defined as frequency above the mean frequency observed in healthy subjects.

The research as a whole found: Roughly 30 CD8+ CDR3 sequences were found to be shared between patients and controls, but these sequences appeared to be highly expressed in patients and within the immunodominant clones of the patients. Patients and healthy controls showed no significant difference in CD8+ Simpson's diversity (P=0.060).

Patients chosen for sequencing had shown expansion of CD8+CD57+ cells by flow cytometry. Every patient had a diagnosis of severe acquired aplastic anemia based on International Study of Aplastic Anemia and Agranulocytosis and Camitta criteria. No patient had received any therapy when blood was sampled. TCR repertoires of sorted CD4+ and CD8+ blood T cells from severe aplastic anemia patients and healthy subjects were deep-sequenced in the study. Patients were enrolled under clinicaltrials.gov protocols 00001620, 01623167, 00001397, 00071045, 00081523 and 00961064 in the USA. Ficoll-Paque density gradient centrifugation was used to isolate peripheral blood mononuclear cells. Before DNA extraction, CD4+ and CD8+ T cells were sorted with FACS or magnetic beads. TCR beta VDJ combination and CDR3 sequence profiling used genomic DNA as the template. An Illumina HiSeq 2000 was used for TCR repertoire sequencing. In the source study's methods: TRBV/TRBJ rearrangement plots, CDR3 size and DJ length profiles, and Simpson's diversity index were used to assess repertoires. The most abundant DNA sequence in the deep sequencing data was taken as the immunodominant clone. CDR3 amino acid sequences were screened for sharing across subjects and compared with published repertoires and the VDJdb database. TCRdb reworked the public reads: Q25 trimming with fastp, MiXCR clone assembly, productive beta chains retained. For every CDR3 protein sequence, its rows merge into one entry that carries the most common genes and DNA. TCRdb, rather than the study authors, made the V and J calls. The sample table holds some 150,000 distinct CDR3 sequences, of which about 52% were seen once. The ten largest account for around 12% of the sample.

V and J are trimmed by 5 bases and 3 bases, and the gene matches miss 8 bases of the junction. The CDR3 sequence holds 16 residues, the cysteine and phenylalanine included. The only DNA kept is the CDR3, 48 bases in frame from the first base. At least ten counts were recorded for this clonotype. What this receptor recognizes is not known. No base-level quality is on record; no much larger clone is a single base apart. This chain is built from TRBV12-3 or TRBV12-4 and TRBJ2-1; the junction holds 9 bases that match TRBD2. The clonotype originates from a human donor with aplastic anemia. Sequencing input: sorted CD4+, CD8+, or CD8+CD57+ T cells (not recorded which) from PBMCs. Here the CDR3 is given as CASSPTGLAFYNEQFF. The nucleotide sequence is TGTGCCAGCAGTCCCACGGGACTAGCTTTCTACAATGAGCAGTTCTTC.